The table lists the clone carrying this TCR beta chain with a few counts. This sample is drawn from a study of T cells after yellow fever vaccination. The germline V gene has CDR1 SGHTA and CDR2 FQGNSA. This CDR3 is 13 amino acids long. V lost 5 bases, J lost 3 bases, and 10 bases lay in between. A single record per CDR3 protein comes from TCRdb applying MiXCR to the 5' RACE reads. Among 80,000 to 100,000 distinct CDR3 sequences, approximately 9% were seen once, and the ten largest hold approximately 17%. Study-level points and caveats: FACS-sorted repertoires might harbor abundant contaminating clonotypes from the bulk population. Booster samples showed a return of most primary-vaccination clones (about 97% CD4, roughly 85% CD8).

The source of this sequence is a man between 18 and 29 years old who received the YFV17D yellow fever vaccine. The sample consisted of CD8+ T cells not binding an NS4B(214-222) dextramer, sorted from PBMCs, taken less than 16 days after the first yellow fever vaccination. The genes are TRBV7-2 and TRBJ1-2, with a possible D match to TRBD1 (5 bases). Written as DNA, the CDR3 is TGTGCCAGCAGCGTTGACAGAGACTATGGCTACACCTTC. Protein sequence: CASSVDRDYGYTF.